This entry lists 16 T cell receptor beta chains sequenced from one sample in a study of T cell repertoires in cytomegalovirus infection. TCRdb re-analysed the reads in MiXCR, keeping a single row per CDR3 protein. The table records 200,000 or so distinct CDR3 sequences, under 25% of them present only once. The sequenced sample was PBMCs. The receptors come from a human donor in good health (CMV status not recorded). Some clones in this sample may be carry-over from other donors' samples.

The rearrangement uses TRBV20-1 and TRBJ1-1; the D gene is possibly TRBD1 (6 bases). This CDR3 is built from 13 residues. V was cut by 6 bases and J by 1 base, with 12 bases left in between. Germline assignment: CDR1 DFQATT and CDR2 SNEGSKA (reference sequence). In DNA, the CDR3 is TGCAGTGCACGAGGGGGAGGGAACACTGAAGCTTTCTTT. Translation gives CSARGGGNTEAFF.

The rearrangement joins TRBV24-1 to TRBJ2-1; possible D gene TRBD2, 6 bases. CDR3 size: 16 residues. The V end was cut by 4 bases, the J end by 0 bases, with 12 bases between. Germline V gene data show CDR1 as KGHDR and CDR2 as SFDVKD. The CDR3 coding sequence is TGTGCCACCAGTGACCCCCGGGGGACCTCCTACAATGAGCAGTTCTTC. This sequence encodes CATSDPRGTSYNEQFF.

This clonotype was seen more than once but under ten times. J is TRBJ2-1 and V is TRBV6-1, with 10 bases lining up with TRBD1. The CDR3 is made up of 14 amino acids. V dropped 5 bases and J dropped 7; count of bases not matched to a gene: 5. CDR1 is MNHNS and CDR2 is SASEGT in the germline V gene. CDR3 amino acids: CASSWTGGRNEQFF. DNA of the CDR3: TGTGCCAGCAGTTGGACAGGGGGAAGGAATGAGCAGTTCTTC.

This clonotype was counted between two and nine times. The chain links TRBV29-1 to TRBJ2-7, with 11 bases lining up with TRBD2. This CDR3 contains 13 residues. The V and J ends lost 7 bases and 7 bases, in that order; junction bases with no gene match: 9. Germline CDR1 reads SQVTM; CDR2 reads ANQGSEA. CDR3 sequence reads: CSATLAGVFEQYF. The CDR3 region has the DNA TGCAGCGCCACACTAGCGGGGGTGTTTGAGCAGTACTTC.

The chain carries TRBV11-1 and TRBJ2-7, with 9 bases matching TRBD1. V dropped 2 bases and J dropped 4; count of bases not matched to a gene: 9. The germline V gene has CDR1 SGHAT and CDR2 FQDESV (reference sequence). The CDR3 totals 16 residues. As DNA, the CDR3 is TGTGCCAGCAGCTTACCCCGGGACAGGGTATCGTACGAGCAGTACTTC. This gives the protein CASSLPRDRVSYEQYF.

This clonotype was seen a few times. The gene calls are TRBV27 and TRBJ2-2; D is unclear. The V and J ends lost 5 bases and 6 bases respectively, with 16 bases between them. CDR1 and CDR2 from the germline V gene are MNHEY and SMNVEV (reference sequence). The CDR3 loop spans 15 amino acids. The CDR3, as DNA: TGTGCCAGCAGTCCTTCGGGCCTCCCTGCCGGGGAGCTGTTTTTT. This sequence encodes CASSPSGLPAGELFF.

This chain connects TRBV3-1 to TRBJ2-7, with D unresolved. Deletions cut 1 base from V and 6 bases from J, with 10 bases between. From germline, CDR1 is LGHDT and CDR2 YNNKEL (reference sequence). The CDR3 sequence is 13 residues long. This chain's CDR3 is CASSQGLSGEQYF. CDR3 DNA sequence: TGTGCCAGCAGCCAAGGTTTGTCCGGCGAGCAGTACTTC.

The CDR3 spells CASSYSAGLWTSGFSGANVLTF. DNA of the CDR3: TGTGCCAGCAGTTACTCCGCAGGACTCTGGACTAGCGGATTCTCTGGGGCCAACGTCCTGACTTTC. V is TRBV6-5 and J is TRBJ2-6, with 10 bases fitting TRBD2. V dropped 0 bases and J dropped 0; count of bases not matched to a gene: 14. Germline values: CDR1 MNHEY, CDR2 SVGAGI. This CDR3 has 22 amino acids.

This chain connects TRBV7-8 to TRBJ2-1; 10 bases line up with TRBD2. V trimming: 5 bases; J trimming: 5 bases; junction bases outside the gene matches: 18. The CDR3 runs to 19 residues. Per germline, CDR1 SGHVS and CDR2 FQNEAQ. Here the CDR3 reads CASSILAGAPPRRDNEQFF. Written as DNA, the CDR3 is TGTGCCAGCAGCATCCTAGCGGGGGCACCACCCCGCAGGGACAATGAGCAGTTCTTC.

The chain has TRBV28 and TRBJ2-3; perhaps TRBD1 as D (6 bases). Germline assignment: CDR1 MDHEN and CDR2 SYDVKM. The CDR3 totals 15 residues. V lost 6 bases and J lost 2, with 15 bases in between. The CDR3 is CASSRRQVHTDTQYF. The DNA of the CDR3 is TGTGCCAGCAGCCGTAGACAGGTGCACACAGATACGCAGTATTTT.

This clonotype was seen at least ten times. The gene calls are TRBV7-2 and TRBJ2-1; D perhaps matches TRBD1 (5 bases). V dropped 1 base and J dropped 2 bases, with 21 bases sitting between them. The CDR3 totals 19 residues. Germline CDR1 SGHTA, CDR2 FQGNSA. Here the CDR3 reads CASSLGVEQGGSTYNEQFF. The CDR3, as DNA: TGTGCCAGCAGCTTAGGGGTCGAGCAGGGCGGTTCTACCTACAATGAGCAGTTCTTC.

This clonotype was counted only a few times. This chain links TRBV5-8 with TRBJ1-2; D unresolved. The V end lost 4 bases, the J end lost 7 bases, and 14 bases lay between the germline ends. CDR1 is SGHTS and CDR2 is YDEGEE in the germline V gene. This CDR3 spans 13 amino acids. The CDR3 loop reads CASSAERAGGYTF. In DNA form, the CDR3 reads TGTGCCAGCAGCGCGGAGAGGGCAGGTGGCTACACCTTC.

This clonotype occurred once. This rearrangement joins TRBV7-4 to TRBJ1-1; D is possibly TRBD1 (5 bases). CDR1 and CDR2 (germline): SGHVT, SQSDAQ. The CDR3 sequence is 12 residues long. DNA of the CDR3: TGTACAGATGGGGGTATGAACACTGAAGCTTTCTTT. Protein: CTDGGMNTEAFF. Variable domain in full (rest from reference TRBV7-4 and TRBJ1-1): GAGVSQSPRYKVAKRGRDVALRCDSISGHVTLYWYRQTLGQGSEVLTYSQSDAQRDKSGRPSGRFSAERPERSVSTLKIQRTEQGDSAVYLCTDGGMNTEAFFGQGTRLTVV.

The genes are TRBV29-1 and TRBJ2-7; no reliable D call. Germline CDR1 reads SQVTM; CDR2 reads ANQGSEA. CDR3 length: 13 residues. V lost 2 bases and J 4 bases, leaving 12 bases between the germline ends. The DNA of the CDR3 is TGCAGCGTTGAAAGTACCCCCTCTTACGAGCAGTACTTC. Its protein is CSVESTPSYEQYF.

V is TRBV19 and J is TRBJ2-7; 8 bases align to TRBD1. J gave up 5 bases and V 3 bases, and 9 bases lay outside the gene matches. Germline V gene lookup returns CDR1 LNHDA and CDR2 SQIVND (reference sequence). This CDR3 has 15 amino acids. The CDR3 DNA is TGTGCCAGTAGTATTCGGGACAGGTCCAGGGACGAGCAGTACTTC. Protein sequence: CASSIRDRSRDEQYF.

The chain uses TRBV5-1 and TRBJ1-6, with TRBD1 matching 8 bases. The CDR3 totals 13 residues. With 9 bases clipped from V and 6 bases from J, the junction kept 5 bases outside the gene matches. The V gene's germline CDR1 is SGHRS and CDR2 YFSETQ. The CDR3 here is CATTTGVNSPLHF. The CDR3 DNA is TGCGCCACTACGACAGGGGTTAATTCACCCCTCCACTTT.